This TCR beta chain emerged from a study of cytomegalovirus exposure and HLA in healthy donors. Looking at the study overall: Out of several hundred genotyped donors, about 81% belonged to the Caucasian-associated ancestry cluster. Whole-study findings and limits: For most subjects, TCR beta sequences were reported to predict HLA-A and HLA-B alleles with accuracy.

Worth noting for this clone: Its antigen is undetermined.

J gave up 4 bases and V 3 bases, and 3 bases lay outside the gene matches. Germline CDR1 reads MGHRA; CDR2 reads YSYEKL. The CDR3 runs to 15 residues. PCR primers comprised 60 Vbeta and 13 Jbeta primers. The repertoire was sequenced with immunoSEQ multiplex PCR; TCRdb's copy has only in-frame clones and lacks some. This table holds approximately 120,000 clones, 80% found once. Material for sequencing was PBMCs. This receptor was obtained from a man aged 30-40 years in good health and CMV-seropositive. This chain links TRBV4-1 with TRBJ1-1, with 12 positions matching TRBD1. The CDR3 is CASSHLGQGATEAFF. Here the CDR3 DNA reads TGCGCCAGCAGCCATCTGGGACAGGGGGCCACTGAAGCTTTCTTT.